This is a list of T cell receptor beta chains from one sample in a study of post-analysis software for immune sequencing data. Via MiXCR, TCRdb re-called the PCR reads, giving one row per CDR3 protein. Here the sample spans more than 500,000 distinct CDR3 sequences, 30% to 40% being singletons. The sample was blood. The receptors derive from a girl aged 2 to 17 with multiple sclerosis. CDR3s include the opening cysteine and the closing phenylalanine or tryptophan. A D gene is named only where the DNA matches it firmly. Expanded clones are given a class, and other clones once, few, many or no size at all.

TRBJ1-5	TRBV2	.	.	TGTGCCAGCTCAGGGCAGCTCCAGCCCCAGCATTTT	CASSGQLQPQHF
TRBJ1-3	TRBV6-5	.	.	TGTGCCAGCAGTTACGGGGTCTCTGGAAACACCATATATTTT	CASSYGVSGNTIYF
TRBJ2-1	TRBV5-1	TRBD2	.	TGCGCCAGCAGCTTGCTGGGGGGGGAACACAATGAGCAGTTCTTC	CASSLLGGEHNEQFF
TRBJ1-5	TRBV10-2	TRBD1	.	TGCGCCAGCAAGAAAGGCGGGACAGTGGATCAGCCCCAGCATTTT	CASKKGGTVDQPQHF
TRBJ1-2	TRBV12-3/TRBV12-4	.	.	TGTGCCAGCCGCCCTGACGGGGGATGCGTTGGCTACACCTTC	CASRPDGGCVGYTF
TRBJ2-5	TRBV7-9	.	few	TGTGCCAGCAGCTTAGTTCCTAGCGAGGTGGAGACCCAGTACTTC	CASSLVPSEVETQYF
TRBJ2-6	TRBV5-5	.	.	TGTGCCAGCAGCTCAAACATCCCTGGGGCCAACGTCCTGACTTTC	CASSSNIPGANVLTF
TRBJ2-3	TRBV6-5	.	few	TGTGCCAGCAGTTACGAGGGCACAGATACGCAGTATTTT	CASSYEGTDTQYF
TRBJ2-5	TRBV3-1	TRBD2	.	TGTGCCAGCAGCCAAGAGGCCTCTAGCGGGGGGTACCAAGAGACCCAGTACTTC	CASSQEASSGGYQETQYF
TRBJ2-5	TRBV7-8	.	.	TGTGCCAGCAGCTCCAGTCAGTACCGAGAGACCCAGTACTTC	CASSSSQYRETQYF
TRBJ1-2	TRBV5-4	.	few	TGTGCCAGCAGGGATACCTGGACGGCGACTGGCTACACCTTC	CASRDTWTATGYTF
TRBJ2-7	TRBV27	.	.	TGTGCCAGCAGTCCTTCAATCCAGACCACCGGGGAGCAGTACTTC	CASSPSIQTTGEQYF
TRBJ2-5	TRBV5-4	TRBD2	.	TGTGCCAGCAGCCCCGGACTAGCGGGGGCTTCCAATGAGCAGTACTTC	CASSPGLAGASNEQYF
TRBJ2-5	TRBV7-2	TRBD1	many	TGTGCCAGCAGCTTTTATGGGGACAGGGGAGAGACCCAGTACTTC	CASSFYGDRGETQYF
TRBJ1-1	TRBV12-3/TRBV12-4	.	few	TGTGCCAGCAGTTTCGCTAGGGGAAAACACACTGAAGCTTTCTTT	CASSFARGKHTEAFF
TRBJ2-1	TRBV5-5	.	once	TGTGCCAGCAGCCTTACCGACGGGTACAATGAGCAGTTCTTC	CASSLTDGYNEQFF
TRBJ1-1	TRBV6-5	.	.	TGTGCCAGCAACGAAGGGGGGTCGAACACTGAAGCTTTCTTT	CASNEGGSNTEAFF
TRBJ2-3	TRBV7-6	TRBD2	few	TGTGCCAGCACTAGGACTAGCGGGGGAGGCACAGATACGCAGTATTTT	CASTRTSGGGTDTQYF
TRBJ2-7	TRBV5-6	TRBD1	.	TGTGCCAGCAGCTTGGTCGGGACCGGGACAGGGCAATACGAGCAGTACTTC	CASSLVGTGTGQYEQYF
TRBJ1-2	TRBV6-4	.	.	TGTGCCAGCAGCGCCGGGGCGGACTATGGCTACACCTTC	CASSAGADYGYTF
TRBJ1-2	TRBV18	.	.	TGTGCCAGCTCACCACCGAGGCAGGGGATTGATGGCTACACCTTC	CASSPPRQGIDGYTF
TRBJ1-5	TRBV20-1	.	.	TGCAGTGCTATCGACCCCAGGGGCAGTCAGCCCCAGCATTTT	CSAIDPRGSQPQHF
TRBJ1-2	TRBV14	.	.	TGTGCCAGCAGCCCGACCGGAGGACGCGTTAACTATGGCTACACCTTC	CASSPTGGRVNYGYTF
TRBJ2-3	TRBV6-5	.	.	TGTGCCGGCACCACGTGGAGCACAGATACGCAGTATTTT	CAGTTWSTDTQYF
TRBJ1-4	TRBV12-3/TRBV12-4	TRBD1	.	TGTGCCAGCAGCCTCCGGGACAGGGATGAAAAACTGTTTTTT	CASSLRDRDEKLFF
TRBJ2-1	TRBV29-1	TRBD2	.	TGCAGCGTTCAGATAGGACTAGCGGGGCCCAATGAGCAGTTCTTC	CSVQIGLAGPNEQFF